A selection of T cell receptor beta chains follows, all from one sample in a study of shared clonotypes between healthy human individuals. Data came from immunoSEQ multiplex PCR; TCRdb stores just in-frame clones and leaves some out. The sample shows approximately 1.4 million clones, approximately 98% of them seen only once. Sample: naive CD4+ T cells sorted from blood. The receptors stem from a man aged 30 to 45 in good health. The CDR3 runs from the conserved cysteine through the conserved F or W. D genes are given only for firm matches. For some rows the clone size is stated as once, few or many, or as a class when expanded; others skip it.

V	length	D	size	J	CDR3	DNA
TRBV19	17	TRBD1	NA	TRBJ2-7	CASSARDRGLGSYEQYF	TGTGCCAGTAGCGCCCGGGACAGGGGGCTTGGCTCCTACGAGCAGTACTTC
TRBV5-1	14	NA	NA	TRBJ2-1	CASSFGPKYNEQFF	TGCGCCAGCAGCTTCGGCCCCAAATACAATGAGCAGTTCTTC
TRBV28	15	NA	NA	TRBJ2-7	CASSFLLGTPYEQYF	TGTGCCAGCAGTTTCCTGCTGGGTACACCCTACGAGCAGTACTTC
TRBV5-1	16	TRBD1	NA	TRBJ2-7	CASSLVTGARPYEQYF	TGCGCCAGCAGCTTGGTTACAGGGGCTCGACCCTACGAGCAGTACTTC
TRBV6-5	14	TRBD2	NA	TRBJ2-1	CASSAGTSGTRRLF	TGTGCCAGCAGTGCCGGGACTAGCGGGACTCGACGGCTCTTC
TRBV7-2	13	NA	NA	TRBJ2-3	CASSRDFLDTQYF	TGTGCCAGCAGCAGGGACTTTCTAGATACGCAGTATTTT
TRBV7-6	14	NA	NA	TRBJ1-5	CASSLEGRHQPQHF	TGTGCCAGCAGCTTAGAAGGCAGACATCAGCCCCAGCATTTT
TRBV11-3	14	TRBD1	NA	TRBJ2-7	CASSLRQGTYEQYF	TGTGCCAGCAGCTTACGACAGGGAACCTACGAGCAGTACTTC
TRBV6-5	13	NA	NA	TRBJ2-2	CASSLRVNGELFF	TGTGCCAGCAGTCTCAGGGTAAACGGGGAGCTGTTTTTT
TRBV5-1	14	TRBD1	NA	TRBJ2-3	CASRDSLSTDTQYF	TGCGCCAGTCGGGACAGCCTTAGCACAGATACGCAGTATTTT
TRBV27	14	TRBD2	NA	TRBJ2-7	CASSPGLADYEQYF	TGTGCCAGCAGTCCCGGACTAGCAGACTACGAGCAGTACTTC
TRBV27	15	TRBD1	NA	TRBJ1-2	CATLSGTGGNRGYTF	TGTGCCACCCTCTCTGGGACAGGGGGCAACCGAGGCTACACCTTC
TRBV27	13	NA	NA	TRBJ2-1	CASTGSSYNEQFF	TGTGCCAGCACCGGGAGCTCCTACAATGAGCAGTTCTTC
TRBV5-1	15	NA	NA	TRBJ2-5	CASSLGDRDQETQYF	TGCGCCAGCAGCTTGGGCGACAGAGACCAAGAGACCCAGTACTTC
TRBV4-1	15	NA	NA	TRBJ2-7	CASSLGDTGPVEQYF	TGCGCCAGCAGCCTTGGGGACACCGGACCCGTTGAGCAGTACTTC
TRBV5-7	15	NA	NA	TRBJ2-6	CASSFGSSGANVLTF	TGTGCCAGCAGCTTCGGTAGCTCTGGGGCCAACGTCCTGACTTTC
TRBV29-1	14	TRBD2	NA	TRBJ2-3	CSVRTSGSADTQYF	TGCAGCGTCCGGACTAGCGGGAGTGCAGATACGCAGTATTTT
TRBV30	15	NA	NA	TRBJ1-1	CAWSGAVNMNTEAFF	TGTGCCTGGAGTGGAGCAGTAAACATGAACACTGAAGCTTTCTTT
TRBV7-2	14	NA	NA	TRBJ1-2	CASSFLHPNYGYTF	TGTGCCAGCAGCTTCCTCCATCCCAACTATGGCTACACCTTC
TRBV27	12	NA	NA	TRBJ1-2	CASSSQGSSYTF	TGTGCCAGCAGTTCACAGGGAAGCAGCTACACCTTC
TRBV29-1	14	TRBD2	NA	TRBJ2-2	CSVGGGRGTGELFF	TGCAGCGTTGGGGGCGGGAGGGGCACCGGGGAGCTGTTTTTT
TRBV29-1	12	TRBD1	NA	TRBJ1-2	CSGRDRQHGYTF	TGCAGCGGAAGGGACAGGCAGCATGGCTACACCTTC
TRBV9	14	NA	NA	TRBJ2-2	CASSGTSNTGELFF	TGTGCCAGCAGCGGAACAAGTAACACCGGGGAGCTGTTTTTT
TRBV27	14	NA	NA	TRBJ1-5	CASNRAGGNQPQHF	TGTGCCAGCAATAGGGCCGGGGGCAATCAGCCCCAGCATTTT
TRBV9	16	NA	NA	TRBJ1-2	CASSVDHIPGFGGYTF	TGTGCCAGCAGCGTAGACCATATCCCAGGGTTTGGTGGCTACACCTTC
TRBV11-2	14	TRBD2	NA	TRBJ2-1	CASSLDGLVHEQFF	TGTGCCAGCAGCTTAGACGGACTAGTCCATGAGCAGTTCTTC
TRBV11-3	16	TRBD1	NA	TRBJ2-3	CASSFRGTGSADTQYF	TGTGCCAGCAGCTTTCGCGGGACAGGGTCCGCAGATACGCAGTATTTT
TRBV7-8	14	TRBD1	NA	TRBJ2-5	CASSPRQGKETQYF	TGTGCCAGCAGCCCAAGACAGGGAAAAGAGACCCAGTACTTC
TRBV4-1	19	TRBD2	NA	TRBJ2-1	CASSQDDGGRAKKYNEQFF	TGCGCCAGCAGCCAAGACGACGGAGGGAGGGCCAAAAAATACAATGAGCAGTTCTTC
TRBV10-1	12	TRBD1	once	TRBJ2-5	CASSDDRESQYF	TGCGCCAGCAGTGATGACAGGGAATCCCAGTACTTC
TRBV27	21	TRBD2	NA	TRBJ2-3	CASSFRVSWTSGSTVGDTQYF	TGTGCCAGCAGTTTTCGCGTAAGCTGGACTAGCGGGAGCACGGTGGGCGATACGCAGTATTTT
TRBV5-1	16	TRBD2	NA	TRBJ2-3	CASSPLAGGSSDTQYF	TGCGCCAGCAGCCCGCTAGCTGGCGGGAGTTCAGATACGCAGTATTTT
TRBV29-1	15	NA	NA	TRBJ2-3	CSVDGAAPSTDTQYF	TGCAGCGTTGACGGGGCGGCGCCTAGCACAGATACGCAGTATTTT
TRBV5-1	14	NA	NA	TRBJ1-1	CASSLVGGNTEAFF	TGCGCCAGCAGCTTGGTGGGTGGGAACACTGAAGCTTTCTTT
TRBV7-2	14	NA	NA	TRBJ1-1	CASSLVVARTEAFF	TGTGCCAGCAGCTTAGTGGTAGCTAGGACTGAAGCTTTCTTT
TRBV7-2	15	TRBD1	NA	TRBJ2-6	CASSRQGSGANVLTF	TGTGCCAGCAGCCGACAGGGATCTGGGGCCAACGTCCTGACTTTC
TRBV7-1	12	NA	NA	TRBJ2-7	CASSSKGYEQYF	TGTGCCAGCAGCTCCAAGGGCTACGAGCAGTACTTC
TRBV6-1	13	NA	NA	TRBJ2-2	CASRGVVTGELFF	TGTGCCAGCAGGGGGGTGGTCACCGGGGAGCTGTTTTTT
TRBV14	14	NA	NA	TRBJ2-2	CASSRDWSTGELFF	TGTGCCAGCAGCCGAGACTGGTCCACCGGGGAGCTGTTTTTT
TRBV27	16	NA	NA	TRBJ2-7	CASSARVGGLVDEQYF	TGTGCCAGCAGCGCGAGAGTAGGTGGGCTAGTTGACGAGCAGTACTTC